This T cell receptor (beta chain) emerged from a study of blood T cell repertoires in COVID-19. This table comes from immunoSEQ multiplex PCR, and its TCRdb copy is limited to in-frame clones, with some not included. The sample carries about 140,000 clones, approximately 80% recorded once. The germline V gene encodes CDR1 SGHRS and CDR2 YFSETQ. V lost 2 bases to trimming and J lost 0 bases, with 8 bases between them. This CDR3 region has 14 residues. The chain is built from TRBV5-1 and TRBJ1-1; D unclear. The origin of this receptor is a human donor in a cohort sampled during active COVID-19. The sample taken for sequencing was peripheral blood. The CDR3 sequence is CASSFEAMNTEAFF. The CDR3 DNA reads TGCGCCAGCAGCTTTGAGGCTATGAACACTGAAGCTTTCTTT.